The clone carrying this T cell receptor (beta chain) was observed many times. Antigen unknown. The sample originates from a study of response to subunit inactivated influenza vaccine. Study-wide results and limits: Authors suggested seasonal influenza vaccinations each recruit few new T cells.

Germline V gene lookup returns CDR1 SGHAT and CDR2 FQNNGV. V was shortened by 5 bases and J by 6 bases, with 8 bases between the two germline ends. This CDR3 comprises 11 residues. Via MiXCR, TCRdb re-called the RT-PCR reads, giving one row per CDR3 protein. Of fewer than 700,000 distinct CDR3 sequences in the sample, 10% to 15% were seen once. This clonotype originated in a man aged 45-60 years who received an inactivated influenza vaccine. This chain connects TRBV11-2 to TRBJ2-7; D gene ambiguous. The sequences come from PBMCs from blood, collected more than 35 days after vaccination. CDR3 loop: CASSALSEQYF. CDR3 nucleotide sequence: TGTGCCAGCAGCGCCCTTTCCGAGCAGTACTTC. Drawing the rest from reference TRBV11-2 and TRBJ2-7, the complete variable domain is EAGVAQSPRYKIIEKRQSVAFWCNPISGHATLYWYQQILGQGPKLLIQFQNNGVVDDSQLPKDRFSAERLKGVDSTLKIQPAKLEDSAVYLCASSALSEQYFGPGTRLTVT.